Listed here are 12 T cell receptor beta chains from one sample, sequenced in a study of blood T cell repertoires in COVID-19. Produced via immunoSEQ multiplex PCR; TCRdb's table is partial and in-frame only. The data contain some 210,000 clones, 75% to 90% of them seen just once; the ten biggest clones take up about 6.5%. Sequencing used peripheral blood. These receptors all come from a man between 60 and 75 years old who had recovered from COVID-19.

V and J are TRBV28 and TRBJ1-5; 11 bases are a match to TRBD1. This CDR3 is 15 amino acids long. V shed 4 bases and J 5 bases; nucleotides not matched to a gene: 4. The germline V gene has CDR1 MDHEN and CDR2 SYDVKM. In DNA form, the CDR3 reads TGTGCCAGCAGTTCCCGGACAGGGGGCTATCAGCCCCAGCATTTT. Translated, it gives CASSSRTGGYQPQHF.

The CDR3 here is CGSVGPTGELFF. Here the CDR3 DNA reads TGTGGGTCGGTGGGCCCAACCGGGGAGCTGTTTTTT. The gene calls are TRBV6-1 and TRBJ2-2; D uncertain. The CDR3 runs 12 residues. Germline lookup yields CDR1 MNHNS and CDR2 SASEGT.

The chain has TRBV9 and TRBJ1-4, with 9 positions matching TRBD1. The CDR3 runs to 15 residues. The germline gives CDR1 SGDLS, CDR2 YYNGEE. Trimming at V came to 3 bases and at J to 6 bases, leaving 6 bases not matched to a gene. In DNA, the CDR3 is TGTGCCAGCAGCGCTCGGACAGGGGAATATGAAAAACTGTTTTTT. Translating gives CASSARTGEYEKLFF.

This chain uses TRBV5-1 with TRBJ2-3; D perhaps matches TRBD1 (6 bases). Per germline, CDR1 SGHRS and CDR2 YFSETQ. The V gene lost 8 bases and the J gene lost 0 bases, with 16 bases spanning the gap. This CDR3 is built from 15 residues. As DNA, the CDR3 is TGCGCCAGTTATCAGGGGCCTTCTAGCACAGATACGCAGTATTTT. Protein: CASYQGPSSTDTQYF.

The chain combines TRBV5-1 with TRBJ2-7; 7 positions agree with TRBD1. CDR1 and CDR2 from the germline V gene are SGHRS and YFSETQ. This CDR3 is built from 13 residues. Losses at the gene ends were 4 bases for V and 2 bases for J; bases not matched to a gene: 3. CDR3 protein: CASSPDRTYEQYF. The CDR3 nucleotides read TGCGCCAGCAGCCCGGACAGGACCTACGAGCAGTACTTC. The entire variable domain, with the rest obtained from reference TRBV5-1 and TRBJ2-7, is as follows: KAGVTQTPRYLIKTRGQQVTLSCSPISGHRSVSWYQQTPGQGLQFLFEYFSETQRNKGNFPGRFSGRQFSNSRSEMNVSTLELGDSALYLCASSPDRTYEQYFGPGTRLTVT.

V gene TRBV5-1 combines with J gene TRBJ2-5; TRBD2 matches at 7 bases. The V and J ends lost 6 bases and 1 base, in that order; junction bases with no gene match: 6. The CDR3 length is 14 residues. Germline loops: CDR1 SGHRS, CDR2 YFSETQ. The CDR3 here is CASTLAGVQETQYF. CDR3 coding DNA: TGCGCCAGCACCCTCGCGGGGGTCCAAGAGACCCAGTACTTC.

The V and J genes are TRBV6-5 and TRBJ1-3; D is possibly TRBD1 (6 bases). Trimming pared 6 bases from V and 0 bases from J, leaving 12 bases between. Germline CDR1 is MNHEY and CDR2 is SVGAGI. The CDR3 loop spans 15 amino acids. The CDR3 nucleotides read TGTGCCAGCAGCCTGACAGGCATCTCTGGAAACACCATATATTTT. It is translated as CASSLTGISGNTIYF.

The CDR3 region is CASSSYRVGQFF. DNA for the CDR3: TGTGCCAGCAGCTCCTACAGGGTTGGGCAGTTCTTC. This chain joins TRBV7-2 and TRBJ2-1, with a possible D match to TRBD1 (6 bases). Trimming removed 4 bases at V and 12 bases at J, with 13 bases between. CDR1 and CDR2 (germline): SGHTA, FQGNSA. This CDR3 region has 12 residues.

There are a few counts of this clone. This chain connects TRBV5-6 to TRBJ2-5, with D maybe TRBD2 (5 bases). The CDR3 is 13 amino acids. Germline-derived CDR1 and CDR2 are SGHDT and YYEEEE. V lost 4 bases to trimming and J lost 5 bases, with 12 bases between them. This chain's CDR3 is CASSPRGGETQYF. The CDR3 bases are TGTGCCAGCAGCCCCCGAGGCGGGGAGACCCAGTACTTC.

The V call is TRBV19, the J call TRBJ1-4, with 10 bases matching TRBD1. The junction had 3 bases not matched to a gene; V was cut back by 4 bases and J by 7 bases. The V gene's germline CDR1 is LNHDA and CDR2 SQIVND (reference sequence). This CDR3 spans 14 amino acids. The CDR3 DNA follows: TGTGCCAGTAGTACGGGGGACAGGGGTGAAAAACTGTTTTTT. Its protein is CASSTGDRGEKLFF.

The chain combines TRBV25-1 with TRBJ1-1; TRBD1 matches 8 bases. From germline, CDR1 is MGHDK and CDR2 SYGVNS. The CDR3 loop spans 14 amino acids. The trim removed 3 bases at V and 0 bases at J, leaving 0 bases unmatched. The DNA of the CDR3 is TGTGCCAGCAGTGAGGGACAGGTGAACACTGAAGCTTTCTTT. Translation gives CASSEGQVNTEAFF. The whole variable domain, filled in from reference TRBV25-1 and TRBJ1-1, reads EADIYQTPRYLVIGTGKKITLECSQTMGHDKMYWYQQDPGMELHLIHYSYGVNSTEKGDLSSESTVSRIRTEHFPLTLESARPSHTSQYLCASSEGQVNTEAFFGQGTRLTVV.

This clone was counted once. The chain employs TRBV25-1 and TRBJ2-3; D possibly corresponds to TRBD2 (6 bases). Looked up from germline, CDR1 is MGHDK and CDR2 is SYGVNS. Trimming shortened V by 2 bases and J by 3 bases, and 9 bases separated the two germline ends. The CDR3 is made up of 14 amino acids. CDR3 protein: CASSERAGTDTQYF. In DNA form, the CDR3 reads TGTGCCAGCAGTGAAAGGGCGGGAACAGATACGCAGTATTTT. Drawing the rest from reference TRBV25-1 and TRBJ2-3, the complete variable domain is EADIYQTPRYLVIGTGKKITLECSQTMGHDKMYWYQQDPGMELHLIHYSYGVNSTEKGDLSSESTVSRIRTEHFPLTLESARPSHTSQYLCASSERAGTDTQYFGPGTRLTVL.